This TCR beta chain was documented in a study of blood T cell repertoires in COVID-19. Overall study: From the United States, Italy and Spain came samples of acute and convalescent COVID-19. Sample material is recorded as cDNA or gDNA derived from T cells, B-cell-depleted T cells, or PBMCs.

In the study's own analysis: Amplification from reference gene primers served as the basis for estimated nucleated cell counts. Only in-frame clones appear in the TCRdb table, and some are missing; sequencing was by immunoSEQ multiplex PCR. Clone size and the V and J calls come from that table; the DNA yielded D and trimming. The sample lists approximately 74,000 clones; over 75% were seen once. The V and J ends lost 0 bases and 7 bases respectively, with 10 bases between them. Germline CDR1 and CDR2: MNHNY and SVGAGI (reference sequence). The CDR3 totals 15 residues. This chain connects TRBV6-6 to TRBJ1-6; D unresolved. The clonotype was recovered from a man aged 70 or older with acute or convalescent COVID-19. Sequencing input: peripheral blood. CDR3 amino acids: CASSYSQPRNSPLHF. The DNA of the CDR3 is TGTGCCAGCAGTTACTCCCAGCCTAGGAATTCACCCCTCCACTTT.